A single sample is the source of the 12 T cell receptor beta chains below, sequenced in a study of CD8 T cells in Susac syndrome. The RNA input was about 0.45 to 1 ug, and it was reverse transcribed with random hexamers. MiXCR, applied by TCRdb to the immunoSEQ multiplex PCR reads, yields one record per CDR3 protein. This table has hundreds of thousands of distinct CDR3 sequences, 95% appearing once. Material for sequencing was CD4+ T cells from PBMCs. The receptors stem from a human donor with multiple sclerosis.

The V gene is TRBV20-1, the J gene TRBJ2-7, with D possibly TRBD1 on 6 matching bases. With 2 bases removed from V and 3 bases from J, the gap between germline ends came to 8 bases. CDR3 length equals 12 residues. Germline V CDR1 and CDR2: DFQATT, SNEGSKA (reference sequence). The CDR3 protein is CSARRDIYEQYF. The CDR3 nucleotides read TGCAGTGCTAGAAGGGACATCTACGAGCAGTACTTC.

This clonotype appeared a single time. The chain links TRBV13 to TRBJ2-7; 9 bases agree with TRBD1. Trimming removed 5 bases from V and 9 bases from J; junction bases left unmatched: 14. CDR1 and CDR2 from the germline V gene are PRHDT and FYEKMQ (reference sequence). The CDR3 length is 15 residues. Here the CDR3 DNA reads TGTGCCAGCAGCCCCTCAGGACAGGGGTTACGAGGGCAGTACTTC. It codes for CASSPSGQGLRGQYF.

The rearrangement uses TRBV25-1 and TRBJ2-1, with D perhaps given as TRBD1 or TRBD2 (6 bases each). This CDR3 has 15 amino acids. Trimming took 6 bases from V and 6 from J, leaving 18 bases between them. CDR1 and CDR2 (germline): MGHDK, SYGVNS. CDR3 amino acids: CASSEGGLAGNEQFF. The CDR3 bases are TGTGCCAGCAGCGAGGGGGGATTGGCTGGCAATGAGCAGTTCTTC.

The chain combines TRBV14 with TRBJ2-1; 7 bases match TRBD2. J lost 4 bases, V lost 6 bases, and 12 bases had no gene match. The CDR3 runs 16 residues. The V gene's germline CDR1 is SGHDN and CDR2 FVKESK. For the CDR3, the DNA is TGTGCCAGCAGAGGTCACGGGAGGCATGATTACAATGAGCAGTTCTTC. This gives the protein CASRGHGRHDYNEQFF. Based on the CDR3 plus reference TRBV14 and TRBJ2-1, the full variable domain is EAGVTQFPSHSVIEKGQTVTLRCDPISGHDNLYWYRRVMGKEIKFLLHFVKESKQDESGMPNNRFLAERTGGTYSTLKVQPAELEDSGVYFCASRGHGRHDYNEQFFGPGTRLTVL.

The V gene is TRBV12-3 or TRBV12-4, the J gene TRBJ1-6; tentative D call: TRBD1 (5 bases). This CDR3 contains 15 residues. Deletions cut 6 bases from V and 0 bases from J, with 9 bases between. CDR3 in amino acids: CASSRGSSYNSPLHF. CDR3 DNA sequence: TGTGCCAGCAGCCGGGGGAGCTCCTATAATTCACCCCTCCACTTT.

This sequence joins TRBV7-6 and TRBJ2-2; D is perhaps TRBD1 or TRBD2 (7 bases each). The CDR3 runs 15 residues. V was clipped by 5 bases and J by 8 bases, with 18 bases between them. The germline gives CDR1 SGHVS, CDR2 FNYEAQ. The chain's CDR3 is CASSQGRGLLGELFF. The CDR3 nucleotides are TGTGCCAGCAGCCAAGGGAGGGGGCTTTTAGGGGAGCTGTTTTTT.

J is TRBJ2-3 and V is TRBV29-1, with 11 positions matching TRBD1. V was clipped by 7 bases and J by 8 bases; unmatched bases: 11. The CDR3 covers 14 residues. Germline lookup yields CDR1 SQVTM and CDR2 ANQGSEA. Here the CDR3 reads CSALRTGGTSTQYF. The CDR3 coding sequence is TGCAGCGCCCTAAGGACAGGGGGCACTAGTACGCAGTATTTT.

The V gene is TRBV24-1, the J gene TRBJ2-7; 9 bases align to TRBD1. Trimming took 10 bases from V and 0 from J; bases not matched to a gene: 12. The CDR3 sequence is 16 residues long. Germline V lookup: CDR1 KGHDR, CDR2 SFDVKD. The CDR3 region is CATDAAGTGTSYEQYF. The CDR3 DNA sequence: TGTGCCACTGACGCTGCCGGGACAGGGACCTCCTACGAGCAGTACTTC.

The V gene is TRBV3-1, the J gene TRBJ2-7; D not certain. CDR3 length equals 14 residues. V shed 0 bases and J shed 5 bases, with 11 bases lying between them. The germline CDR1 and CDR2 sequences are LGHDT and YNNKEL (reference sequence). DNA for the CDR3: TGTGCCAGCAGCCAAGATCTCGCAGGAAACGAGCAGTACTTC. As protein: CASSQDLAGNEQYF.

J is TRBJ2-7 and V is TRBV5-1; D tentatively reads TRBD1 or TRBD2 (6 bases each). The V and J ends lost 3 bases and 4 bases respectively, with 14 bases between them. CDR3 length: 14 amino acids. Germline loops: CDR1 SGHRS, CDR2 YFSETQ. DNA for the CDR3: TGCGCCAGCAGCTCCCTTAGGGGGGTTTACGAGCAGTACTTC. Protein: CASSSLRGVYEQYF.

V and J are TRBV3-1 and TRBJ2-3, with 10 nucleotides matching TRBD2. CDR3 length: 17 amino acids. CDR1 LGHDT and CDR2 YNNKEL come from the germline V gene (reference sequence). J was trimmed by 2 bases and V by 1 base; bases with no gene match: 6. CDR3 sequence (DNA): TGTGCCAGCAGCCAAGGGCCTAGCGGGAGCCTCACAGATACGCAGTATTTT. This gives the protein CASSQGPSGSLTDTQYF.

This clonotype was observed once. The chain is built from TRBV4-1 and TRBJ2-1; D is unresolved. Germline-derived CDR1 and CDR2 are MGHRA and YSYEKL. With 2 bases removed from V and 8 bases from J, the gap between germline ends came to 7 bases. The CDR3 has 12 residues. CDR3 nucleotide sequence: TGCGCCAGCAGCCAACACGTTGATGAGCAGTTCTTC. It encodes CASSQHVDEQFF.